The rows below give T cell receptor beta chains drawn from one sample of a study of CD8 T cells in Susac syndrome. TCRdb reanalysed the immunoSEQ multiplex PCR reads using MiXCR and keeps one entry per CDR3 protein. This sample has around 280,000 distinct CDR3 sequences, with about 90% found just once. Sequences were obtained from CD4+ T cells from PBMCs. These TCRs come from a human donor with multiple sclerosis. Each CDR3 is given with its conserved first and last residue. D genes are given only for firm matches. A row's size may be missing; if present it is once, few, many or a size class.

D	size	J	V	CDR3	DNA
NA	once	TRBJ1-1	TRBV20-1	CSARDRGKGVNTEAFF	TGCAGTGCTAGAGATAGGGGGAAAGGAGTGAACACTGAAGCTTTCTTT
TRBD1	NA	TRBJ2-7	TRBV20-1	CSAGPGGQPYEQYF	TGCAGTGCTGGACCAGGGGGCCAGCCCTACGAGCAGTACTTC
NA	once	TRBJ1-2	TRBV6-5	CASSLNPFSGGYTF	TGTGCCAGCAGCCTAAACCCTTTTTCGGGTGGCTACACCTTC
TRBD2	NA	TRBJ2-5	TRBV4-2	CASSQGGRGGQETQYF	TGTGCCAGCAGCCAAGGGGGCCGGGGGGGCCAAGAGACCCAGTACTTC
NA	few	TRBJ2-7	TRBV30	CAWGHTGLEQYF	TGTGCCTGGGGACATACAGGGCTCGAGCAGTACTTC
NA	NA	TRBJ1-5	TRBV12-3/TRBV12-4	CASSLGTGTAEPQHF	TGTGCCAGCAGTTTAGGAACCGGGACCGCAGAGCCCCAGCATTTT
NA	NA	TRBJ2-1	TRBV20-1	CSADVSGTEQFF	TGCAGTGCTGACGTTAGCGGAACTGAGCAGTTCTTC
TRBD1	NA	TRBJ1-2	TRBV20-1	CSAFSRTGHYGYTF	TGCAGTGCTTTTTCCCGGACAGGCCACTATGGCTACACCTTC
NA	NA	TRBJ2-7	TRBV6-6	CASSLPSLNYEQYF	TGTGCCAGCAGCTTACCTAGCCTTAACTACGAGCAGTACTTC
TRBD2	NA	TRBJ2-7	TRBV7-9	CASSLARGGSSYEQYF	TGTGCCAGCAGCTTAGCGCGGGGGGGAAGCTCCTACGAGCAGTACTTC
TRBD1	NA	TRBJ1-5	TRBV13	CASSWELTGSRDQPQHF	TGTGCCAGCAGCTGGGAGCTGACAGGGAGCCGCGATCAGCCCCAGCATTTT
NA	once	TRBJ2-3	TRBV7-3	CASSPLGLAGATDTQYF	TGTGCCAGCAGCCCGTTAGGCCTAGCCGGGGCCACAGATACGCAGTATTTT
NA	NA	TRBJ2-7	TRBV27	CASRLNSLSGYYEQYF	TGTGCCAGCAGGCTTAACAGCCTCTCGGGTTACTACGAGCAGTACTTC
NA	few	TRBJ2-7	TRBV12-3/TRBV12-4	CASSFWSIYEQYF	TGTGCCAGCAGTTTTTGGTCCATCTACGAGCAGTACTTC
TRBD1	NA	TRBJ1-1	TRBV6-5	CASSGPDRAGRGAFF	TGTGCCAGCAGTGGGCCGGACAGGGCGGGTCGGGGAGCTTTCTTT
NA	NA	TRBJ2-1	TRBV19	CASSISEGEQFF	TGTGCCAGTAGTATATCAGAGGGTGAGCAGTTCTTC
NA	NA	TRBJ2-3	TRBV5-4	CASSWGLSSTDTQYF	TGTGCCAGCAGCTGGGGACTTTCTAGCACAGATACGCAGTATTTT
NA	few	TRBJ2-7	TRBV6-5	CASSFGAPDEQYF	TGTGCCAGCAGTTTTGGGGCCCCGGACGAGCAGTACTTC
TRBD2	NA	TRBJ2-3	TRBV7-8	CASSDRDYVPDTQYF	TGTGCCAGCAGCGACCGGGACTATGTCCCAGATACGCAGTATTTT
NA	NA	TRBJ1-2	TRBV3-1	CASSQGRTNYGYTF	TGTGCCAGCAGCCAAGGCCGAACTAACTATGGCTACACCTTC
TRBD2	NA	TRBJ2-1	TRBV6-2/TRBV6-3	CASSDRTSGHYNEQFF	TGTGCCAGCAGCGATCGGACTAGCGGCCACTACAATGAGCAGTTCTTC
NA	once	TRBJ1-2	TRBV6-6	CASRPVSGLNYGYTF	TGTGCCAGCAGGCCCGTCTCGGGCCTGAACTATGGCTACACCTTC
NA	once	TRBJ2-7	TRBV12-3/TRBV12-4	CASSPGAGTYEQYF	TGTGCCAGCAGTCCCGGGGCAGGGACCTACGAGCAGTACTTC